The TCR beta chain described here comes from a study of cytotoxic CD8 clonotypes in ibrutinib-treated CLL (TCRdb year 2021). Background for the entire study: The cohort was composed of ten to eleven relapsed/refractory and fewer than 16 treatment-naive patients; IGHV unmutated status was identified in some 17 patients. On average, each sample had 255,043 productive templates and approximately 85,000 productive rearrangements. All remission and progressive disease samples were collected while patients were still receiving ibrutinib. Partial responses were observed in about 24 patients and complete responses in 2; after a median follow-up of around 68 months, remission was maintained in approximately 14 patients and progression was observed in approximately 12. Cryopreserved peripheral blood mononuclear cells were obtained before treatment, at response, and at either sustained remission or disease progression. The response samples were drawn at a median of roughly eleven months into treatment, with a range of about 6 to 40 months. Longitudinal samples were available for about 30% of the 86 trial participants.

The goal of deep resolution MiSeq sequencing was a depth between 1 in 1 million and 1 in 200,000 T cells, and coverage averaged 10x per clonotype. The immunoSEQ hsTCRB Kit was used to generate TCR beta libraries. The authors processed their data as follows. Data were analyzed with ImmunoSEQ Data Assistant and ImmunoSEQ Analyzer, with V, D and J genes assigned per IMGT definitions. Clonality, which ranges from 0 to 1, was calculated as one minus the normalized Shannon entropy of productive rearrangement frequencies. Only overrepresented clonotypes making up at least 0.05% of each patient's repertoire were included in the public clonotype analysis. About a dozen age-matched healthy donor repertoires from immuneACCESS served as clonality controls. TCRdb took over this immuneACCESS table, retaining in-frame rearrangements with V and J assigned. Such tables are incomplete; in checked studies, under half of the missing clones stem from an unresolved V gene, and the remainder is unexplained. That table is the source of V, J and clone size, and D and trimming were worked out from the DNA. The sample has tens of thousands of clones on record, about 70% of them singletons. The top ten clonotypes cover 40% to 60% of the sample.

For TCR beta library preparation, roughly 2 micrograms of genomic DNA was extracted from cryopreserved PBMCs. Longitudinal blood samples from CLL patients on ibrutinib monotherapy were analyzed using high-throughput TCR beta sequencing. The patients took part in an open-label, single-center phase 2 trial of ibrutinib monotherapy. With regard to this clone: Its antigen remains undetermined. Per-base quality was not reported, and no clone a single base away is much larger than it.

The germline V gene supplies CDR1 MGHRA and CDR2 YSYEKL. Trimming takes 3 bases from V and 5 bases from J, and the germline ends sit 13 bases apart. Including the terminal cysteine and phenylalanine, the CDR3 comprises 14 residues. Only CDR3 DNA remains: 42 bases, in frame from the first base. Points the paper makes about the study in general: Sustained-remission and progressing patients did not have matched sampling times, and lymph node repertoires were not examined. Baseline clonality exceeded that of age-matched healthy donors and correlated strongly with circulating CD8+ T-cell counts. Clonality increased at ibrutinib response, stayed stable in sustained remission, and fell back toward baseline at progression. Public clonotypes were rare and either shrank or stayed stable during treatment, and the rise in clonality at ibrutinib response reflected expansion of private clonotypes.

The V and J segments used are TRBV4-1 and TRBJ1-1, with a weak D call of TRBD1 (5 bases match). The sequences come from PBMCs, collected after 36 months of ibrutinib treatment. This receptor was obtained from a human donor with chronic lymphocytic leukemia. The base sequence is TGCGCCAGCAGCCAGCAGGGTGGAAGAACTGAAGCTTTCTTT. This translates into CASSQQGGRTEAFF.